A selection of T cell receptor beta chains follows, all from one sample in a study of T cell repertoires in cytomegalovirus infection. Their cognate antigens are unknown. TCRdb analysed the reads with MiXCR anew, one entry per CDR3 protein. The repertoire holds 45,000 to 75,000 distinct CDR3 sequences, about 33% seen once, with about 74% in the top ten. Sequenced input: PBMCs, sequenced either directly or after in vitro stimulation (not recorded which). These receptors came from a human donor in good health (CMV status not recorded). Some clones in this sample may be carry-over from other donors' samples. CDR3s include the opening cysteine and the closing phenylalanine or tryptophan. Each record gives: D gene, clone size, V gene, J gene, CDR3 DNA, CDR3 protein. A D gene is named only where the DNA matches it firmly. Size tells how often a clone was seen (once, few, many) or the class of an expanded clone, and some rows leave it out.

NA,few,TRBV15,TRBJ1-1,TGTGCCACCAGCAGAGATGATGGCAGGATCACTGAAGCTTTCTTT,CATSRDDGRITEAFF
NA,NA,TRBV29-1,TRBJ1-4,TGCAGCGGACGGTTGGGGAACGAAAAACTGTTTTTT,CSGRLGNEKLFF
NA,few,TRBV7-2,TRBJ2-3,TGTGCCAGCAGCCCTACCTTGGCAGATACGCAGTATTTT,CASSPTLADTQYF
NA,NA,TRBV20-1,TRBJ1-4,TGCAGTGCTAGAGTCGGCCCAGCTTATGAAAAACTGTTTTTT,CSARVGPAYEKLFF
NA,few,TRBV28,TRBJ2-7,TGTGCCAGCAGAGACGGGGCCTACGAGCAGTACTTC,CASRDGAYEQYF
TRBD2,once,TRBV7-9,TRBJ2-1,TGTGCCAGCAGCTCTGCTAGCGGGAGTAGGCATGAGCAGTTCTTC,CASSSASGSRHEQFF
NA,many,TRBV7-8,TRBJ2-1,TGTGCCAGCAGCTTAGGCCTAGCGCTTAGCTCCTACAATGAGCAGTTCTTC,CASSLGLALSSYNEQFF
NA,NA,TRBV24-1,TRBJ2-3,TGTGCCACCAGTGATTTGGGCAAGGGGGGGGGAACAGATACGCAGTATTTT,CATSDLGKGGGTDTQYF
NA,few,TRBV10-3,TRBJ2-1,TGTGCCATCAGCGAGTCGGAGTTCGGTGCCTACAATGAGCAGTTCTTC,CAISESEFGAYNEQFF
TRBD1,many,TRBV2,TRBJ2-1,TGTGCCAGCAGTCGCCCCGGGACAGGGGACAATGAGCAGTTCTTC,CASSRPGTGDNEQFF
NA,few,TRBV7-2,TRBJ1-4,TGTGCCAGCAGCCCTACGGTTCAGCTAGGGGAAAAACTGTTTTTT,CASSPTVQLGEKLFF
NA,NA,TRBV6-1,TRBJ1-1,TGTGCCAGCAGACCATACACAATGGGTACTGAAGCTTTCTTT,CASRPYTMGTEAFF
NA,few,TRBV20-1,TRBJ2-5,TGCAGTGCAACTGGGGGAGTACGTTCAGTCCAAGAGACCCAGTACTTC,CSATGGVRSVQETQYF
NA,many,TRBV28,TRBJ1-5,TGTGCCAGCAGTTTATCTTCAGGGTTTGGTCAGCCCCAGCATTTT,CASSLSSGFGQPQHF
TRBD1,many,TRBV6-1,TRBJ1-1,TGTGCCAGCAGTGAATGGACAGGGGAGACTGAAGCTTTCTTT,CASSEWTGETEAFF
NA,NA,TRBV6-1,TRBJ1-5,TGTGCCAGCAGAGGCGGGCGAAACAATCAGCCCCAGCATTTT,CASRGGRNNQPQHF
NA,NA,TRBV2,TRBJ2-7,TGTGCCAGCCTAGGTGCGGACTACGAGCAGTACTTC,CASLGADYEQYF
NA,NA,TRBV5-4,TRBJ2-7,TGTGCCAGCAGCTTGGGAGGGCCCACAACCTACGAGCAGTACTTC,CASSLGGPTTYEQYF
NA,few,TRBV20-1,TRBJ1-5,TGCAGTGCTAGAGAGACAGGAGGTCATCAAACTCAGCATTTT,CSARETGGHQTQHF
TRBD1,medium-sized,TRBV6-1,TRBJ1-2,TGTGCCAGCAGCCGACAGGGGGGGGCGGATGGCTACACCTTC,CASSRQGGADGYTF
NA,many,TRBV15,TRBJ1-4,TGTGCCACCAGCAGAGATGAGGTCCTGTCGAGAGAAAAACTGTTTTTT,CATSRDEVLSREKLFF
TRBD2,many,TRBV20-1,TRBJ2-1,TGCAGTGTACCGAACAGCTGGACTAGCGACTACAATGAGCAGTTCTTC,CSVPNSWTSDYNEQFF
NA,NA,TRBV6-1,TRBJ1-6,TGTGCCACCAAAAGGAGCTCCTATAATTCACCCCTCCACTTT,CATKRSSYNSPLHF
NA,NA,TRBV15,TRBJ1-2,TGTGCCACCAGCAGAGATCAGGTGGGGACCTATGGCTACACCTTC,CATSRDQVGTYGYTF
TRBD1,many,TRBV27,TRBJ1-6,TGTGCCAGCAGTTTAATACGGGACAGGGGACTCCCACCCCTCCACTTT,CASSLIRDRGLPPLHF
TRBD2,many,TRBV7-8,TRBJ2-6,TGTGCCAGCAGCTTAGTTGTGGGGAGGGTGGCGGGGGCCAACGTCCTGACTTTC,CASSLVVGRVAGANVLTF
TRBD2,many,TRBV7-2,TRBJ2-7,TGTGCCAGCAGCACGACTAGCCGCTCCTACGAGCAGTACTTC,CASSTTSRSYEQYF
NA,NA,TRBV20-1,TRBJ1-1,TGCAGTGCGAGGCATGGTAACACTGAAGCTTTCTTT,CSARHGNTEAFF
TRBD1,few,TRBV12-3/TRBV12-4,TRBJ2-7,TGTGCCAGCAGCCCCTTCGGGACAGGGGACGACGAGCAGTACTTC,CASSPFGTGDDEQYF
TRBD2,NA,TRBV27,TRBJ2-7,TGTGCCAGCAGTTCACTAGCGGCCTCCTACGAGCAGTACTTC,CASSSLAASYEQYF
NA,NA,TRBV12-3/TRBV12-4,TRBJ2-1,TGTGCCAGCATCTGGGGGACTCCGACCTACAATGAGCAGTTCTTC,CASIWGTPTYNEQFF
NA,few,TRBV7-8,TRBJ2-5,TGTGCCAGCAGCTCTCAACCGGGACCGATGAAAGAGACCCAGTACTTC,CASSSQPGPMKETQYF
NA,few,TRBV28,TRBJ2-3,TGTGCCAGCAGTTTACCGATTGGGGGGACAGATACGCAGTATTTT,CASSLPIGGTDTQYF
NA,NA,TRBV28,TRBJ1-1,TGTGCCAGCAGTTTATTGGGTGAAACTGAAGCTTTCTTT,CASSLLGETEAFF
TRBD2,NA,TRBV9,TRBJ2-1,TGTGCCAGCCTTAGCCCGGGGGGGGGTGAGCAGTTCTTC,CASLSPGGGEQFF
NA,few,TRBV19,TRBJ2-2,TGTGCCAGTAGTCCGACGGTTGGTTGGGTCACCGGGGAGCTGTTTTTT,CASSPTVGWVTGELFF
NA,few,TRBV2,TRBJ2-7,TGTGCCTCCTCCTCTGGAACAGCCGGCGAGCAGTACTTC,CASSSGTAGEQYF
NA,NA,TRBV7-2,TRBJ2-7,TGTGCCAGCAGCTTAGCGGGAGGCGCGGGCGAGCAGTACTTC,CASSLAGGAGEQYF
NA,NA,TRBV7-8,TRBJ2-6,TGTGCCAGCGGAGTCGCTGGGGCCAACGTCCTGACTTTC,CASGVAGANVLTF
NA,NA,TRBV9,TRBJ1-5,TGTGCCAGCAGCACCCGGGTTGGTCAGCCCCAGCATTTT,CASSTRVGQPQHF
TRBD2,few,TRBV19,TRBJ2-1,TGTGCCAGTAGTACTCCCCGGCTAGCGGGCCTCTCCTACAATGAGCAGTTCTTC,CASSTPRLAGLSYNEQFF
TRBD2,NA,TRBV7-9,TRBJ2-1,TGTGCCAGCAGCCCGAAAGATGGGACTAGCGGGAGGGGGCGGAATGAGCAGTTCTTC,CASSPKDGTSGRGRNEQFF
NA,NA,TRBV18,TRBJ2-1,TGTGCCAGCTCACCACAGGCGGCTCCCTACAATGAGCAGTTCTTC,CASSPQAAPYNEQFF
TRBD2,few,TRBV6-5,TRBJ2-7,TGTGCCAGCAGTTACCCCGGGACTAGCGAACAAGTCTTC,CASSYPGTSEQVF
NA,NA,TRBV20-1,TRBJ2-1,TGCAGTGCTAGTGATCTGGGCGGGCTCAGCAGGGATGAGCAGTTCTTC,CSASDLGGLSRDEQFF
TRBD1,NA,TRBV12-3/TRBV12-4,TRBJ2-7,TGTGCCAGCAGTTTTGGGGGACAGAAATCCGAGCAGTACTTC,CASSFGGQKSEQYF
TRBD2,NA,TRBV7-2,TRBJ2-3,TGTGCCAGCAGCCCTGGGGCGGGAGCGGTAGATACGCAGTATTTT,CASSPGAGAVDTQYF
TRBD2,NA,TRBV4-3,TRBJ2-2,TGCGCCAGCAGCCAACTGGCGGGAGGAAGCACCGGGGAGCTGTTTTTT,CASSQLAGGSTGELFF
TRBD1,NA,TRBV7-2,TRBJ2-1,TGTGCCAGCAGCCGGGACAGGGGCGATGAGCAGTTCTTC,CASSRDRGDEQFF
TRBD1,many,TRBV7-6,TRBJ1-1,TGTGCCAGCAGCTCCCTGGGACAGCCGAACACTGAAGCTTTCTTT,CASSSLGQPNTEAFF
NA,few,TRBV7-2,TRBJ2-3,TGTGCCAGCAGCTCGATGGGAGTGAAAGATACGCAGTATTTT,CASSSMGVKDTQYF
TRBD1,few,TRBV6-2/TRBV6-3,TRBJ2-3,TGTGCCAGCAGTGAACAGGGGGCGTCAGATACGCAGTATTTT,CASSEQGASDTQYF
TRBD2,NA,TRBV7-6,TRBJ2-5,TGTGCCAGCAGCCCCAACGGGGGGGGAGAGACCCAGTACTTC,CASSPNGGGETQYF
TRBD2,NA,TRBV24-1,TRBJ2-2,TGTGCCATCGGGACTAGCGGGGCGAACACCGGGGAGCTGTTTTTT,CAIGTSGANTGELFF
NA,NA,TRBV5-6,TRBJ1-1,TGTGCCAGCAGCTTGGGGGGACAAGAAGCTTTCTTT,CASSLGGQEAFF
NA,NA,TRBV29-1,TRBJ2-7,TGCAGCGTTGCCTGGTCTCAGGCCGAGCAGTACTTC,CSVAWSQAEQYF
TRBD2,NA,TRBV11-2,TRBJ2-3,TGTGCCAGCAGTCCATTTAGCGGGAGCGCAGATACGCAGTATTTT,CASSPFSGSADTQYF
NA,NA,TRBV5-6,TRBJ1-1,TGTGCCAGCAGCCCGATTACGAACACTGAAGCTTTCTTT,CASSPITNTEAFF
NA,few,TRBV12-3/TRBV12-4,TRBJ2-3,TGTGCCAGCAGACAGAACGGGGCAGATACGCAGTATTTT,CASRQNGADTQYF